The 7 T cell receptor beta chains reported below all come from one sample, sequenced in a study of blood T cell repertoires in COVID-19. Some clones are missing from TCRdb's copy, which holds only in-frame ones; the method was immunoSEQ multiplex PCR. The sample holds almost 350,000 clones; roughly 89% are singletons and the top ten take less than 5%. Sequencing was carried out using peripheral blood. These receptors were collected from a woman aged 55-75 years with COVID-19, enrolled during active disease.

This chain connects TRBV4-1 to TRBJ2-5; 10 bases map to TRBD2. The CDR3 covers 15 residues. The V gene's germline CDR1 is MGHRA and CDR2 YSYEKL. V was pared by 0 bases and J by 12 bases, with 10 bases of the junction left unmatched. CDR3 DNA sequence: TGCGCCAGCAGCCAAGAGCTAGCGGGGGCCGCGACGAAGTACTTC. This translates into CASSQELAGAATKYF.

The chain couples TRBV6-5 to TRBJ1-1; TRBD1 matches 10 bases. CDR1 and CDR2 from the germline V gene are MNHEY and SVGAGI. The V gene end was trimmed by 6 bases and the J gene end by 11 bases; junction bases not matched to a gene: 9. This CDR3 contains 13 residues. The CDR3 DNA reads TGTGCCAGCAGAAGGGACAGGGGAGGGTTGGCTTTCTTT. Amino acid sequence: CASRRDRGGLAFF.

The J gene is TRBJ2-7, the V gene TRBV11-1; D might be TRBD2 (5 bases). The CDR3 length is 15 residues. Trimming took off 2 bases at V and 2 bases at J, with 13 bases between the two ends. CDR1 and CDR2 (germline): SGHAT, FQDESV (reference sequence). CDR3 sequence (DNA): TGTGCCAGCAGCTTATCTACGGGGTCAGCCTACGAGCAGTACTTC. Residues: CASSLSTGSAYEQYF.

The chain couples TRBV15 to TRBJ2-4; weak D call: TRBD1 (5 bases). Germline-derived CDR1 and CDR2 are LNHNV and YYDKDF (reference sequence). Trimming shortened V by 5 bases and J by 3 bases, and 23 bases separated the two germline ends. This CDR3 spans 18 amino acids. Here the CDR3 DNA reads TGTGCCACCAGCGAAAACAGGTACCCCCTGTCCGGCAAAAACATTCAGTACTTC. Amino acid sequence: CATSENRYPLSGKNIQYF.

The rearrangement links TRBV7-3 to TRBJ2-3, with D possibly TRBD2 on 5 matching bases. V lost 5 bases and J 1 base, leaving 13 bases between the germline ends. Germline CDR1 is SGHTA and CDR2 is FQGTGA. This CDR3 contains 15 residues. The CDR3 spells CASSDGGWGTDTQYF. The CDR3 DNA sequence: TGTGCCAGCAGCGACGGCGGGTGGGGCACAGATACGCAGTATTTT.

The chain carries TRBV18 and TRBJ1-5; D perhaps matches TRBD1 (6 bases). The CDR3 is 14 residues long. CDR1 and CDR2 (germline): KGHSH, LQKENI. The V and J ends lost 1 base and 6 bases respectively, with 10 bases between them. The DNA of the CDR3 is TGTGCCAGCTCACCACAGGGGGAAGGTCAGCCCCAGCATTTT. It specifies CASSPQGEGQPQHF. The full variable domain, with the rest looked up from reference TRBV18 and TRBJ1-5, is NAGVMQNPRHLVRRRGQEARLRCSPMKGHSHVYWYRQLPEEGLKFMVYLQKENIIDESGMPKERFSAEFPKEGPSILRIQQVVRGDSAAYFCASSPQGEGQPQHFGDGTRLSIL.

In DNA, the CDR3 is TGTGCCAGCAGCCAACCCCCTCGGAGTCACGGCTACACCTTC. It specifies CASSQPPRSHGYTF. The rearrangement uses TRBV3-1 (or the pseudogene TRBV3-2) and TRBJ1-2; D gene unclear. The CDR3 has 14 residues. CDR1 and CDR2 from the germline V gene are LGHDT and YNNKEL (reference sequence). With 2 bases removed from V and 8 bases from J, the gap between germline ends came to 15 bases.